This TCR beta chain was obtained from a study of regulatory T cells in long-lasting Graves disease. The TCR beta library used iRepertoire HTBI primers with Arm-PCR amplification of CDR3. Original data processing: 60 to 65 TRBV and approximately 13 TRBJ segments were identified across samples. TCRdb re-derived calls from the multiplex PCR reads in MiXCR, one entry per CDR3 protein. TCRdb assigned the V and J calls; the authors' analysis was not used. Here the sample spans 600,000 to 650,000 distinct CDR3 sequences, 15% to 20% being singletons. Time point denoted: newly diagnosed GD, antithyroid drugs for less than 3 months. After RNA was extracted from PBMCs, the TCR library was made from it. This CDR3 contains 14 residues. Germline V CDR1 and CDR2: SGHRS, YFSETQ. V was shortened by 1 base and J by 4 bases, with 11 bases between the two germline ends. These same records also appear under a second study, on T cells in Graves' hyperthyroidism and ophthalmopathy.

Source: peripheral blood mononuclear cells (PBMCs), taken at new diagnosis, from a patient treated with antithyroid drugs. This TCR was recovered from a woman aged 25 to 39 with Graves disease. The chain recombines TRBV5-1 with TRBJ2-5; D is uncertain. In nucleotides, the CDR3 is TGCGCCAGCAGCTTGTTAGAGTGGGGAGAGACCCAGTACTTC. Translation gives CASSLLEWGETQYF.